This is a list of T cell receptor beta chains from one sample in a study of blood T cells in healthy people across ages. From the 5' RACE reads, TCRdb called clonotypes with MiXCR, one entry per CDR3 protein. This table holds approximately 2,000,000 distinct CDR3 sequences, roughly two fifths found once. The sequencing sample was made of blood. The receptor source for this set is a human donor in good health. The CDR3 runs from the conserved cysteine through the conserved F or W. A D gene is named only where the DNA matches it firmly. The size field is filled for only some rows; it gives once, few, many or a size class.

length	V	size	J	D	CDR3	DNA
15	TRBV12-3/TRBV12-4	few	TRBJ2-3	.	CASTMGVTSTDTQYF	TGTGCCTCCACCATGGGGGTAACTAGTACAGATACGCAGTATTTT
15	TRBV4-3	.	TRBJ2-3	TRBD2	CASSRSGVKPDTQYF	TGCGCCAGCAGCCGAAGCGGGGTAAAGCCAGATACGCAGTATTTT
13	TRBV29-1	.	TRBJ2-1	.	CSVEDFRINEQFF	TGCAGCGTTGAAGATTTCCGAATTAATGAGCAGTTCTTC
17	TRBV7-3	.	TRBJ1-4	.	CASSCCDRDYWEEKLFF	TGTGCCAGCAGCTGCTGTGACAGAGACTATTGGGAGGAAAAACTGTTTTTT
13	TRBV7-9	few	TRBJ1-2	.	CASSLGRGSLSTF	TGTGCCAGCAGCTTAGGTAGAGGGAGCCTGAGCACCTTC
16	TRBV7-3	.	TRBJ2-1	.	CASSLIQASSYNEQFF	TGTGCCAGCAGCTTAATCCAGGCTAGCTCCTACAATGAGCAGTTCTTC
12	TRBV29-1	many	TRBJ2-7	TRBD2	CSVGGGDYEQYF	TGCAGCGTTGGGGGGGGAGACTACGAGCAGTACTTC
13	TRBV7-2	.	TRBJ2-5	TRBD1	CASSGTGGQTQYF	TGTGCCAGCAGCGGGACAGGGGGGCAGACCCAGTACTTC
16	TRBV18	.	TRBJ1-2	TRBD1	CASSLNPGTGNYGYTF	TGTGCCAGCTCACTAAATCCCGGGACAGGGAACTATGGCTACACCTTC
18	TRBV5-1	.	TRBJ1-1	.	CASSLVGRGRSMNTEAFF	TGCGCCAGCAGCCTGGTGGGCAGGGGAAGGAGTATGAACACTGAAGCTTTCTTT
13	TRBV6-2/TRBV6-3	once	TRBJ2-1	.	CASSSSLSNEQFF	TGTGCCAGCAGTTCCTCACTTTCCAATGAGCAGTTCTTC
16	TRBV7-9	.	TRBJ2-7	TRBD1	CASSLEAGQGRVEQYF	TGTGCCAGCAGCTTAGAGGCGGGACAGGGGCGCGTCGAGCAGTACTTC
14	TRBV5-1	.	TRBJ1-2	.	CASTLGVSGYGYTF	TGCGCCAGCACCCTTGGCGTTTCTGGTTATGGCTACACCTTC
15	TRBV5-6	.	TRBJ2-5	.	CASSLELRGQETQYF	TGTGCCAGCAGCTTGGAATTGCGGGGACAAGAGACCCAGTACTTC
14	TRBV3-1	.	TRBJ2-7	.	CASSQGVGQYEQYF	TGTGCCAGCAGCCAAGGTGTAGGGCAGTACGAGCAGTACTTC
14	TRBV12-3/TRBV12-4	.	TRBJ2-4	.	CASGRRGAKNIQYF	TGTGCCAGCGGGAGAAGGGGGGCCAAAAACATTCAGTACTTC
12	TRBV2	.	TRBJ2-4	.	CASRTPRNIQYF	TGTGCCAGCCGGACACCCCGAAACATTCAGTACTTC
14	TRBV9	.	TRBJ1-1	.	CASSVGGEHTEAFF	TGTGCCAGCAGCGTGGGCGGGGAACACACTGAAGCTTTCTTT
18	TRBV27	.	TRBJ2-2	TRBD1	CASSFRIRTGGDTGELFF	TGTGCCAGCAGTTTCCGAATTAGGACAGGGGGAGACACCGGGGAGCTGTTTTTT
14	TRBV5-1	few	TRBJ2-5	TRBD1	CASSFIGTGETQYF	TGTGCCAGCAGCTTTATCGGGACAGGGGAGACCCAGTACTTC
13	TRBV3-1	.	TRBJ2-7	.	CASSQDSVYEQYF	TGTGCCAGCAGCCAAGATTCGGTTTACGAGCAGTACTTC
15	TRBV6-5	.	TRBJ2-1	.	CASSGLGWPYNEQFF	TGTGCCTCCTCGGGTCTGGGGTGGCCCTACAATGAGCAGTTCTTC
15	TRBV7-6	few	TRBJ1-5	TRBD1	CASSLTGAYNQPQHF	TGTGCCAGCAGCTTGACAGGGGCGTACAATCAGCCCCAGCATTTT
15	TRBV12-3/TRBV12-4	.	TRBJ2-3	.	CASGPGRGRGDTQYF	TGTGCCAGCGGCCCCGGGAGAGGGAGAGGAGATACGCAGTATTTT
14	TRBV7-2	.	TRBJ2-3	.	CASSSRTDTDMQYF	TGTGCCAGCAGCAGCAGGACAGACACAGATATGCAGTATTTT
13	TRBV6-5	few	TRBJ2-7	TRBD2	CASSYSRGDEQYF	TGTGCCAGCAGTTACTCACGGGGGGACGAGCAGTACTTC
15	TRBV6-5	few	TRBJ2-2	TRBD1	CASSLQGARTGELFF	TGTGCCAGCAGTTTACAGGGGGCGAGAACCGGGGAGCTGTTTTTT
15	TRBV20-1	few	TRBJ2-7	TRBD2	CSARDGGAGVYEQYF	TGCAGTGCTAGAGATGGAGGAGCGGGGGTCTACGAGCAGTACTTC
12	TRBV6-2/TRBV6-3	many	TRBJ1-5	.	CASSYRDQPQHF	TGTGCCAGCAGTTACAGGGATCAGCCCCAGCATTTT
21	TRBV28	.	TRBJ1-4	.	CASSTPRTGTLSVGTNEKLFF	TGTGCCAGCAGTACACCAAGAACCGGGACACTCTCCGTCGGTACTAATGAAAAACTGTTTTTT
17	TRBV7-2	.	TRBJ2-1	TRBD2	CASSLAIAGGLRNEQFF	TGTGCCAGCAGCTTAGCGATAGCGGGGGGGCTTAGGAATGAGCAGTTCTTC
13	TRBV6-5	.	TRBJ2-5	.	CASSYSKLGTQYF	TGTGCCAGCAGTTACTCGAAGTTGGGGACCCAGTACTTC
15	TRBV6-2/TRBV6-3	.	TRBJ2-7	.	CASSYEAASSYEQYF	TGTGCCAGCAGTTACGAGGCAGCTAGCTCCTACGAGCAGTACTTC
16	TRBV29-1	.	TRBJ2-5	TRBD2	CSVVGGGAYIQETQYF	TGCAGCGTTGTGGGCGGGGGGGCCTATATCCAAGAGACCCAGTACTTC
15	TRBV29-1	few	TRBJ1-2	TRBD1	CSVVGLDREVGGYTF	TGCAGCGTTGTAGGCCTCGACAGGGAGGTCGGGGGCTACACCTTC
14	TRBV28	.	TRBJ2-5	.	CASRSRYARETQYF	TGTGCCAGCCGTTCCAGATATGCTAGGGAGACCCAGTACTTC
17	TRBV7-3	.	TRBJ1-5	.	CASSLTPVWGSNQPQHF	TGTGCCAGCAGCTTAACGCCGGTTTGGGGCAGCAATCAGCCCCAGCATTTT
13	TRBV12-3/TRBV12-4	few	TRBJ1-5	.	CASRWGRNRPQHF	TGTGCCAGCAGGTGGGGCAGAAATCGGCCCCAGCATTTT
14	TRBV4-3	few	TRBJ2-7	TRBD1	CASSLDRGTSEQYF	TGCGCCAGCAGCCTCGACAGGGGTACTTCCGAGCAGTACTTC
15	TRBV5-1	once	TRBJ2-7	TRBD2	CASSPGTSESYEQYF	TGCGCCAGCAGCCCAGGGACTAGCGAGTCCTACGAGCAGTACTTC
16	TRBV20-1	few	TRBJ2-7	.	CSARGRGREGSYEQYF	TGCAGTGCTAGAGGGCGGGGCAGGGAAGGATCCTACGAGCAGTACTTC
15	TRBV13	few	TRBJ2-1	.	CASSPRTDRNNEQFF	TGTGCCAGCAGCCCCCGGACAGATCGGAACAATGAGCAGTTCTTC
14	TRBV7-9	.	TRBJ1-5	.	CACVRDSSNQPQHF	TGTGCCTGTGTCAGGGATTCGAGCAATCAGCCCCAGCATTTT